This TCR beta chain was sequenced for a study of blood T cell repertoires in COVID-19. Study overall: PBMCs, B-cell-depleted T cells, or T cells were the source of the cDNA or gDNA that made up the material.

Method: immunoSEQ multiplex PCR; TCRdb's copy keeps in-frame clones and lacks some. The sample holds 200,000 to 250,000 clones, about four fifths seen once. The source material was PBMCs or T cells enriched from blood (not recorded which). The TCR comes from a woman in her 50s with acute COVID-19.

The CDR3 sequence: CASSFTRDWGFF. The CDR3 nucleotides are TGTGCCAGCAGCTTCACGCGGGACTGGGGGTTCTTC. The chain is built from TRBV5-5 and TRBJ2-1, with D possibly TRBD2 on 6 matching bases. V was shortened by 2 bases and J by 15 bases, with 15 bases between the two germline ends. The CDR3 spans 12 residues. Per the germline V gene, CDR1 is SGHKS and CDR2 is YYEKEE (reference sequence).